The clone carrying this T cell receptor (beta chain) was seen only once. Its antigen remains unknown. The CDR3 totals 14 residues. Losses at the gene ends were 8 bases for V and 7 bases for J; bases not matched to a gene: 12. Germline CDR1 is ENHRY and CDR2 is SYGVKD. It was with 60 Vbeta and 13 Jbeta primers that the PCR ran. Here immunoSEQ multiplex PCR was the method, and the copy in TCRdb shows in-frame clones only, minus some. The table has about 160,000 clones, 75% to 90% seen once. This entry is derived from a study of cytomegalovirus exposure and HLA in healthy donors. As for the study in general: From around 180 million T cells, an earlier analysis saw 117 million unique TCR beta sequences.

Study-wide points: The authors listed about 170 TCR beta chains as cytomegalovirus-associated. The majority of TCR sequences were rare, yet some public TCRs appeared in many donors. What was likely a sequencing artifact was a cluster of highly shared sequence variants.

The sequence derives from a girl aged 2-9 years in good health and CMV-seropositive. Material: PBMCs. The chain is built from TRBV10-3 and TRBJ2-3, with TRBD1 identical over 7 bases. The CDR3 region is CAIARARGSYTQYF. The CDR3 nucleotides read TGTGCCATCGCTAGGGCCAGGGGGTCGTATACGCAGTATTTT.